Listed below are T cell receptor beta chains from one sample, sequenced in a study of cytomegalovirus exposure and HLA in healthy donors. The protocol was immunoSEQ multiplex PCR, while the TCRdb copy is restricted to in-frame clones and leaves out a portion. Of under 150,000 clones listed, 65% to 90% are singletons. Sample: PBMCs. These receptors originate from a man aged 50-59 years in good health and CMV-seronegative. The CDR3 runs from the conserved cysteine through the conserved F or W. Fields, in order: clone size, D gene, J gene, V gene, CDR3 DNA, CDR3 protein. D genes are given only for firm matches. Size is stated for part of the rows, as once, few or many counts, or as a class when the clone is expanded.

NA NA TRBJ2-4 TRBV4-1 TGCGCCAGCAGCCTTCGACTGTTAGCCAAAAACATTCAGTACTTC CASSLRLLAKNIQYF
NA TRBD1 TRBJ1-4 TRBV6-1 TGTGCCAGCAGAGAAAAAGGGACAGGGGCTAATGAAAAACTGTTTTTT CASREKGTGANEKLFF
NA NA TRBJ2-6 TRBV7-2 TGTGCCAGCAGCCTCCCAGTCGGGTACTCTGGGGCCAACGTCCTGACTTTC CASSLPVGYSGANVLTF
NA NA TRBJ1-2 TRBV27 TGTGCCAGCAGTTTAGAGGGTCGGGGTCCTGCGTTTGGCTACACCTTC CASSLEGRGPAFGYTF
NA NA TRBJ2-2 TRBV7-9 TGTGCCAGCAGCCCCGGTCGAACCGGGGAGCTGTTTTTT CASSPGRTGELFF
NA NA TRBJ2-1 TRBV5-3 TGTGCCAGAAGGCCGCGGGCCCGCTCCTACAATGAGCAGTTCTTC CARRPRARSYNEQFF
NA TRBD2 TRBJ2-1 TRBV14 TGTGCCAGCAGCCCGACTAGCCATGAGCAGTTCTTC CASSPTSHEQFF
NA NA TRBJ1-5 TRBV19 TGTGCCAGTAGTATAGGCTATAGCAATCAGCCCCAGCATTTT CASSIGYSNQPQHF
NA NA TRBJ2-7 TRBV7-9 TGTGCCAGCAGCTCAGGGTTTGGGCGGGAAGAGCAGTACTTC CASSSGFGREEQYF
NA NA TRBJ1-1 TRBV6-6 TGTGCCAGCAGTTACAGGGGAGGGCGGACTGAAGCTTTCTTT CASSYRGGRTEAFF
NA NA TRBJ2-2 TRBV19 TGTGCCAGTAGTACCGCGGCCTCGAACACCGGGGAGCTGTTTTTT CASSTAASNTGELFF
NA TRBD1 TRBJ1-2 TRBV10-1 TGCGCCAGCAGTCGGGACAGGGGCGATGGCTACACCTTC CASSRDRGDGYTF
NA TRBD2 TRBJ2-3 TRBV28 TGTGCCAGCAGTCATCGGGGGGGCTCGACAGATACGCAGTATTTT CASSHRGGSTDTQYF
once TRBD2 TRBJ2-1 TRBV4-3 TGCGCCAGCAGCCAAGAGAGAGCGGGGGGGCTTAGGGGTGAGCAGTTCTTC CASSQERAGGLRGEQFF
NA TRBD1 TRBJ1-1 TRBV19 TGTGCCAGTAGTACCGGGACAGGGGGCACTGAAGCTTTCTTT CASSTGTGGTEAFF
few TRBD1 TRBJ1-1 TRBV9 TGTGCCAGCAGCTCCCAGACAGGGTTGAACACTGAAGCTTTCTTT CASSSQTGLNTEAFF
NA NA TRBJ1-1 TRBV6-5 TGTGCCAGCAGTTACGCGAGGTACACTGAAGCTTTCTTT CASSYARYTEAFF
NA TRBD1 TRBJ1-5 TRBV7-7 TGTGCTAGCAGCGTGGGACAGGGAAGGCCTCAGCATTTT CASSVGQGRPQHF
NA NA TRBJ2-6 TRBV7-3 TGTGCCAGCAGCTTCGACAGACTCTCTGGGGCCAACGTCCTGACTTTC CASSFDRLSGANVLTF
NA NA TRBJ2-6 TRBV7-2 TGTGCCAGCAGCTTAATGGGCAGTGCCTCTGGGGCCAACGTCCTGACTTTC CASSLMGSASGANVLTF